The 11 T cell receptor beta chains reported below all come from one sample, sequenced in a study of CD8 T cells in ankylosing spondylitis. TCRdb called the 5' RACE reads again in MiXCR, with one record for every CDR3 protein. The table includes fewer than 550,000 distinct CDR3 sequences, about 5.4% detected once. The study, taken as a whole, reports: A motif of several highly homologous TCR beta variants was seen as apparently characteristic of ankylosing spondylitis blood.

Which antigens these TCRs recognize remains unknown. The sequencing input was blood, either unsorted or a sorted T cell fraction (not recorded which). These receptors all come from a male donor with ankylosing spondylitis.

This clonotype was seen ten or more times. V usage is TRBV6-1 and J usage is TRBJ2-1, with D hard to call. From germline, CDR1 is MNHNS and CDR2 SASEGT. The CDR3 is 12 residues long. V lost 8 bases, J lost 4 bases, and 9 bases lay in between. CDR3 in DNA: TGTGCCAGCCGCCCGTCGTACAATGAGCAGTTCTTC. It codes for CASRPSYNEQFF.

This clonotype was seen at least ten times. The genes are TRBV6-2 or TRBV6-3 and TRBJ1-2; weak D call: TRBD1 (5 bases). V lost 6 bases and J 6 bases, leaving 14 bases between the germline ends. The germline gives CDR1 MNHEY, CDR2 SVGEGT. CDR3 length: 13 amino acids. The CDR3 DNA reads TGTGCCAGCAGCCTCCGGGGCTCGAATGGCTACACCTTC. This sequence encodes CASSLRGSNGYTF.

This clonotype was observed many times. The chain employs TRBV7-6 and TRBJ2-3; D is undetermined. The V end was cut by 6 bases, the J end by 5 bases, with 15 bases between. This CDR3 comprises 14 residues. Germline CDR1 reads SGHVS; CDR2 reads FNYEAQ. The DNA of the CDR3 is TGTGCCAGCAGGGCAGGCTGGGGTAGAGATACGCAGTATTTT. Translated: CASRAGWGRDTQYF.

The rearrangement joins TRBV6-1 to TRBJ1-1, with D possibly being TRBD1 (5 bases). The CDR3 sequence is 14 residues long. The ends were cut back, 6 bases at V and 1 base at J, with 12 bases in the middle. Germline CDR1 and CDR2: MNHNS and SASEGT. CDR3 region: CASSSPGGNTEAFF. The CDR3 coding sequence is TGTGCCAGCAGCAGTCCCGGGGGGAACACTGAAGCTTTCTTT.

The genes are TRBV4-3 and TRBJ2-1; 16 nucleotides agree with TRBD2. Germline lookup yields CDR1 LGHNA and CDR2 YSLEER. The CDR3 has 16 amino acids. V lost 4 bases to trimming and J lost 10 bases; unmatched junction nucleotides: 7. The CDR3 spells CASSPGTSGGAGEQFF. For the CDR3, the DNA is TGCGCCAGCAGCCCCGGGACTAGCGGGGGGGCGGGGGAGCAGTTCTTC.

Concerning this clonotype itself: This may arise from a read error, as a much more abundant clone is one base away. J is TRBJ2-5 and V is TRBV20-1; a possible D gene is TRBD1 (6 bases). Per germline, CDR1 DFQATT and CDR2 SNEGSKA (reference sequence). This CDR3 is built from 12 residues. V shed 7 bases and J shed 7 bases, with 16 bases lying between them. In nucleotides, the CDR3 is TGCAGTGTGCCCGACCGAGGGGGGACCCAGTACTTC. It is translated as CSVPDRGGTQYF.

This clonotype was recorded at least ten times. V gene TRBV28 combines with J gene TRBJ2-1, with 7 bases matching TRBD1. The CDR3 has 16 residues. V shed 5 bases, J shed 1 base, and the junction held 8 bases outside the gene matches. Germline assignment: CDR1 MDHEN and CDR2 SYDVKM. The DNA of the CDR3 is TGTGCCAGCAGTCCCCGGACAGGACCGTCCTACAATGAGCAGTTCTTC. Its translation: CASSPRTGPSYNEQFF.

This clonotype was seen at least ten times. V and J are TRBV4-3 and TRBJ1-5; D not resolved. The length of the CDR3 is 15 residues. The germline gives CDR1 LGHNA, CDR2 YSLEER. V was shortened by 0 bases and J by 2 bases, with 8 bases between the two germline ends. The CDR3 sequence is CASSQDGQGNQPQHF. The CDR3 DNA reads TGCGCCAGCAGCCAAGATGGGCAGGGCAATCAGCCCCAGCATTTT.

This clonotype was seen ten or more times. V usage is TRBV5-1 and J usage is TRBJ2-7, with TRBD1 matching 7 bases. Germline V gives CDR1 SGHRS, CDR2 YFSETQ. V trimming: 5 bases; J trimming: 3 bases; junction bases outside the gene matches: 8. The CDR3 is made up of 14 amino acids. The CDR3 nucleotides read TGCGCCAGCAGACCGACAGGGCTATACTACGAGCAGTACTTC. It is translated as CASRPTGLYYEQYF.

In its sample, this clonotype was seen many times. This chain joins TRBV7-2 and TRBJ2-7; 7 bases map to TRBD1. V shed 6 bases and J 0 bases; nucleotides not matched to a gene: 5. The germline V gene has CDR1 SGHTA and CDR2 FQGNSA. The CDR3 runs 14 residues. CDR3 DNA sequence: TGTGCCAGCAGTATAGGGGGCGGCTCCTACGAGCAGTACTTC. Encoded protein: CASSIGGGSYEQYF.

This rearrangement joins TRBV28 to TRBJ2-7; tentatively, D is TRBD1 or TRBD2 (6 bases each). CDR1 and CDR2 (germline): MDHEN, SYDVKM. V shed 1 base and J shed 5 bases, with 12 bases lying between them. The CDR3 totals 14 residues. DNA for the CDR3: TGTGCCAGCAGTTTATACCAGGGGAGGAACGAGCAGTACTTC. It encodes CASSLYQGRNEQYF. The full variable domain, in which reference TRBV28 and TRBJ2-7 provide the parts outside the CDR3, is DVKVTQSSRYLVKRTGEKVFLECVQDMDHENMFWYRQDPGLGLRLIYFSYDVKMKEKGDIPEGYSVSREKKERFSLILESASTNQTSMYLCASSLYQGRNEQYFGPGTRLTVT.